The 8 T cell receptor beta chains given below trace back to one sample, sequenced in a study of blood T cell repertoires in COVID-19. Produced via immunoSEQ multiplex PCR; TCRdb's table is partial and in-frame only. Of under 150,000 clones listed, 90% are singletons. The sequenced sample consisted of peripheral blood. The receptors shown here come from a woman in her 50s with acute or convalescent COVID-19.

The rearrangement links TRBV28 to TRBJ1-5; no definite D call. This CDR3 comprises 14 residues. V was clipped by 3 bases and J by 11 bases, with 17 bases between them. Looked up from germline, CDR1 is MDHEN and CDR2 is SYDVKM. CDR3 in amino acids: CASSLGGPQESQHF. CDR3 nucleotides: TGTGCCAGCAGTTTGGGAGGACCTCAGGAGTCCCAGCATTTT.

The genes are TRBV11-2 and TRBJ1-1; D possibly corresponds to TRBD1 (5 bases). The germline CDR1 and CDR2 sequences are SGHAT and FQNNGV. Deletions cut 4 bases from V and 0 bases from J, with 15 bases between. The CDR3 covers 16 residues. The CDR3 region has the DNA TGTGCCAGCAGCTCTTTGGCGGGGCAACTGAACACTGAAGCTTTCTTT. It encodes CASSSLAGQLNTEAFF.

The genes are TRBV28 and TRBJ1-5; TRBD1 might be the D (5 bases). CDR1 is MDHEN, CDR2 SYDVKM, per germline. The CDR3 extends over 15 amino acids. Trimming took 6 bases from V and 4 from J, leaving 16 bases between them. The CDR3 DNA follows: TGTGCCAGCAGGATTACAGGAACGTGGAATCAGCCCCAGCATTTT. Its protein is CASRITGTWNQPQHF.

This clone was seen a single time. V gene TRBV28 combines with J gene TRBJ2-7; no reliable D call. V gave up 6 bases and J gave up 4 bases, with 7 bases separating them. Germline V gene sequence: CDR1 MDHEN, CDR2 SYDVKM. The CDR3 has 11 amino acids. The CDR3 loop is CASSLQYEQYF. As DNA, the CDR3 is TGTGCCAGCAGCTTGCAGTACGAGCAGTACTTC.

The chain recombines TRBV6-2 or TRBV6-3 with TRBJ2-1; D perhaps matches TRBD2 (5 bases). This CDR3 has 15 amino acids. From germline, CDR1 is MNHEY and CDR2 SVGEGT. The ends were cut back, 5 bases at V and 4 bases at J, with 15 bases in the middle. The CDR3 protein is CASSPLGGSYNEQFF. CDR3 coding DNA: TGTGCCAGCAGTCCACTAGGCGGATCTTACAATGAGCAGTTCTTC.

The V gene is TRBV13, the J gene TRBJ1-1; TRBD1 might be the D (6 bases). This CDR3 comprises 15 residues. The ends were cut back, 5 bases at V and 1 base at J, with 14 bases in the middle. Germline CDR1 is PRHDT and CDR2 is FYEKMQ (reference sequence). This CDR3 reads CASSEIPRGNTEAFF. Written as DNA, the CDR3 is TGTGCCAGCAGCGAGATTCCCAGGGGGAACACTGAAGCTTTCTTT.

The rearrangement joins TRBV9 to TRBJ1-5, with a tentative D call TRBD1 (6 bases). Germline V gene lookup returns CDR1 SGDLS and CDR2 YYNGEE. Deletions cut 1 base from V and 3 bases from J, with 11 bases between. CDR3 length: 15 amino acids. The CDR3 protein is CASSVSQGINQPQHF. The CDR3 coding sequence is TGTGCCAGCAGCGTAAGTCAGGGGATCAATCAGCCCCAGCATTTT.

V gene TRBV2 combines with J gene TRBJ1-2; TRBD1 matches at 11 bases. From germline, CDR1 is SNHLY and CDR2 FYNNEI. V was clipped by 5 bases and J by 7 bases; unmatched bases: 6. The CDR3 loop spans 14 amino acids. The CDR3 region has the DNA TGTGCCAGCAGTCCGGGGACAGGGGGGGCTGGCTACACCTTC. Its protein is CASSPGTGGAGYTF. Drawing the rest from reference TRBV2 and TRBJ1-2, the complete variable domain is EPEVTQTPSHQVTQMGQEVILRCVPISNHLYFYWYRQILGQKVEFLVSFYNNEISEKSEIFDDQFSVERPDGSNFTLKIRSTKLEDSAMYFCASSPGTGGAGYTFGSGTRLTVV.